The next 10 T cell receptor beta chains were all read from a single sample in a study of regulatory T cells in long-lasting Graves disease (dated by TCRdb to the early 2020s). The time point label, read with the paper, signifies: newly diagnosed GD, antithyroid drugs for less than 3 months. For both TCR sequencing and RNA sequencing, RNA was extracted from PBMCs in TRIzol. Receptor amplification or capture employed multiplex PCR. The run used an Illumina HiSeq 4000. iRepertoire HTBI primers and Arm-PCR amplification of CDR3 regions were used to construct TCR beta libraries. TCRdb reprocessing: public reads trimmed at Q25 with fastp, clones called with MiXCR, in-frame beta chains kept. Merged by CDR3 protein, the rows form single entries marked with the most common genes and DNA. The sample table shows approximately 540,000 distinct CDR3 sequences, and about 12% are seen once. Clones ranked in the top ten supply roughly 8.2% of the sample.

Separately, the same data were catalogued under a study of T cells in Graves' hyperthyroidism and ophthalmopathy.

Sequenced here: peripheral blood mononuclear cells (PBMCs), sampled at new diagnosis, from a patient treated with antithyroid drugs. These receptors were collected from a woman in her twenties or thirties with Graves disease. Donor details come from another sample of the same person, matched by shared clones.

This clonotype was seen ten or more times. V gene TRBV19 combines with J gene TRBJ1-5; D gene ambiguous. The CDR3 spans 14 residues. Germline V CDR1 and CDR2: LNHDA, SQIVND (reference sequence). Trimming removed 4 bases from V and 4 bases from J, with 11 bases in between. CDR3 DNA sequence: TGTGCCAGTAGTACCTATCCACCGAATCAGCCCCAGCATTTT. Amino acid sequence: CASSTYPPNQPQHF.

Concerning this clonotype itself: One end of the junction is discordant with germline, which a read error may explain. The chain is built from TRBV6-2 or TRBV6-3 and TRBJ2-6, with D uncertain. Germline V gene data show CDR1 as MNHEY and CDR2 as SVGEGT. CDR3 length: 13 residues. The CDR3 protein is CATSLAGANVLTF. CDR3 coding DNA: TGTGCCACCAGTTTAGCTGGGGCCAACGTCCTGACTTTC.

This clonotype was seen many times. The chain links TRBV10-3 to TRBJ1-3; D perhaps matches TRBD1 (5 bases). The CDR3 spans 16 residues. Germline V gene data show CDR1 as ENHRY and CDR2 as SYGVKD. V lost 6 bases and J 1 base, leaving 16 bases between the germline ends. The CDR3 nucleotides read TGTGCCATCAGCCCAACAGGTGGAATATCTGGAAACACCATATATTTT. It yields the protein CAISPTGGISGNTIYF.

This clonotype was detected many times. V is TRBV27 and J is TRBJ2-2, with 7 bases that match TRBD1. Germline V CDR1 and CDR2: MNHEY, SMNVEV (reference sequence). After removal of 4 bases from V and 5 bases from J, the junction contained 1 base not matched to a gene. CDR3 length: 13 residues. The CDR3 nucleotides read TGTGCCAGCAGTTCGGGACAGACCGGGGAGCTGTTTTTT. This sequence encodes CASSSGQTGELFF.

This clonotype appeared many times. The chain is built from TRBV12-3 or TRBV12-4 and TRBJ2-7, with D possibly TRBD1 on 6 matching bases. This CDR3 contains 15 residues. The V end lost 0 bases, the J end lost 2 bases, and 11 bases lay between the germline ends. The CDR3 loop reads CASSLASGAAYEQYF. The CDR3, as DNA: TGTGCCAGCAGTTTAGCTTCAGGGGCCGCCTACGAGCAGTACTTC.

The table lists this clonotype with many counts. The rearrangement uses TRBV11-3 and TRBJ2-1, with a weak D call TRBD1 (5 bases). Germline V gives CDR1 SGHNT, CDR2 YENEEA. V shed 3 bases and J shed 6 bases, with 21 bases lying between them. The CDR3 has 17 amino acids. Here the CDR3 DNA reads TGTGCCAGCAGCTTGGAACCCGCAGGGCTTTCGCGCAATGAGCAGTTCTTC. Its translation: CASSLEPAGLSRNEQFF.

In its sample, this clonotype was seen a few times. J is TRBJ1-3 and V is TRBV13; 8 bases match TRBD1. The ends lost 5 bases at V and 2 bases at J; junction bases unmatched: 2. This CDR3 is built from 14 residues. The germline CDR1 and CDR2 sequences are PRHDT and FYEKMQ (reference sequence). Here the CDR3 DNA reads TGTGCCAGCAGCAAGACAGGGGCTGGAAACACCATATATTTT. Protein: CASSKTGAGNTIYF. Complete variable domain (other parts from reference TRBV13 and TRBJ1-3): AAGVIQSPRHLIKEKRETATLKCYPIPRHDTVYWYQQGPGQDPQFLISFYEKMQSDKGSIPDRFSAQQFSDYHSELNMSSLELGDSALYFCASSKTGAGNTIYFGEGSWLTVV.

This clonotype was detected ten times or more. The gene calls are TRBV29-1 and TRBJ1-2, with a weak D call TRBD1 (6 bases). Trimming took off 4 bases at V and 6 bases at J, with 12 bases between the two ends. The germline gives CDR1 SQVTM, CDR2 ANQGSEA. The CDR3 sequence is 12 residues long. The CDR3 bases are TGCAGCGTTGGCGGGGGCAGAAATGGCTACACCTTC. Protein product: CSVGGGRNGYTF.

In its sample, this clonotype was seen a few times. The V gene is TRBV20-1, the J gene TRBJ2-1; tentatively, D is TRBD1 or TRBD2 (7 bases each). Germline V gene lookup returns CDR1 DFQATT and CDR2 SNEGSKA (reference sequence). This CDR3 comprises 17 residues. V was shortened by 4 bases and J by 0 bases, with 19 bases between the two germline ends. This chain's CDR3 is CSAKWQGGGGSYNEQFF. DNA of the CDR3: TGCAGTGCTAAATGGCAGGGGGGGGGGGGCTCCTACAATGAGCAGTTCTTC.

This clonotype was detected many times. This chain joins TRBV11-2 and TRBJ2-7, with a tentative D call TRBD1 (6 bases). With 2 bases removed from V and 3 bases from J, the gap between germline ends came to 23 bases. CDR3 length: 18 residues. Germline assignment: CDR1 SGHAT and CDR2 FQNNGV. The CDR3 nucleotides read TGTGCCAGCAGCTTAATAGGTGGCAGGACAGAGAACAACTACGAGCAGTACTTC. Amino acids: CASSLIGGRTENNYEQYF. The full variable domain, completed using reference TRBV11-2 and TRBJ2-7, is EAGVAQSPRYKIIEKRQSVAFWCNPISGHATLYWYQQILGQGPKLLIQFQNNGVVDDSQLPKDRFSAERLKGVDSTLKIQPAKLEDSAVYLCASSLIGGRTENNYEQYFGPGTRLTVT.